Listed below are T cell receptor beta chains from one sample, sequenced in a study of blood T cell repertoires in COVID-19. Repertoires were generated with immunoSEQ multiplex PCR, while TCRdb's copy carries only in-frame clones and drops some. This sample has some 80,000 clones, with more than 70% found just once. The sample comprised peripheral blood. These receptors came from a human donor in a cohort sampled during active COVID-19. The CDR3 runs from the conserved cysteine through the conserved F or W. The order of the fields is D gene, clone size, J gene, V gene, CDR3 protein, CDR3 DNA. A D gene is named only where the DNA matches it firmly. A clone size is listed for some rows: how often the clone was seen (once, few, many), or a class if it is expanded.

>-|-|TRBJ2-5|TRBV18
CASSPQYGKETQYF
TGTGCCAGCTCACCACAGTACGGGAAAGAGACCCAGTACTTC
>TRBD1|-|TRBJ2-5|TRBV3-1/TRBV3-2
CASSRGTGVRETQYF
TGTGCCAGCAGCCGCGGGACAGGGGTGAGGGAGACCCAGTACTTC
>TRBD2|-|TRBJ2-3|TRBV19
CASSQTSGSTDTQYF
TGTGCCAGTAGTCAAACTAGCGGAAGCACAGATACGCAGTATTTT
>TRBD2|-|TRBJ2-1|TRBV6-5
CASSLAGEPYNEQFF
TGTGCCAGCAGCCTAGCGGGAGAACCCTACAATGAGCAGTTCTTC
>-|-|TRBJ2-1|TRBV7-2
CASSFSSDPSYNEQFF
TGTGCCAGCAGCTTTTCCAGCGACCCCTCCTACAATGAGCAGTTCTTC
>-|-|TRBJ2-3|TRBV4-1
CASSQGRILDTQYF
TGCGCCAGCAGCCAAGGGAGGATCCTGGATACGCAGTATTTT
>-|-|TRBJ2-7|TRBV7-9
CASSLGPLSSQQYF
TGTGCCAGCAGCTTAGGGCCCCTCAGTTCTCAGCAGTACTTC
>TRBD1|-|TRBJ1-5|TRBV6-2/TRBV6-3
CASSPDRAGGNQPQHF
TGTGCCAGCAGTCCGGACAGGGCTGGGGGAAATCAGCCCCAGCATTTT
>TRBD2|-|TRBJ2-1|TRBV6-1
CASSEALAGGVIF
TGTGCCAGCAGTGAAGCGCTAGCGGGAGGGGTAATCTTC
>-|once|TRBJ1-4|TRBV18
CASSQGVNEKLFF
TGTGCCAGCTCACAGGGGGTTAATGAAAAACTGTTTTTT
>-|-|TRBJ2-6|TRBV7-3
CASSLGGRYGANVLTF
TGTGCCAGCAGCTTAGGTGGGAGGTATGGGGCCAACGTCCTGACTTTC
>-|-|TRBJ1-1|TRBV7-7
CASSLTQDTEAFF
TGTGCCAGCAGCTTAACACAGGACACTGAAGCTTTCTTT
>TRBD1|-|TRBJ1-1|TRBV4-1
CASSLKWTGGTEAFF
TGCGCCAGCAGCCTCAAATGGACAGGTGGGACTGAAGCTTTCTTT
>-|-|TRBJ1-2|TRBV3-1/TRBV3-2
CASSPDSGGYGYTF
TGTGCCAGCAGCCCGGACAGTGGAGGCTATGGCTACACCTTC
>TRBD1|-|TRBJ2-7|TRBV7-9
CASSFGDRSSYEQYF
TGTGCCAGCAGCTTCGGGGACAGGAGCTCCTACGAGCAGTACTTC
>-|-|TRBJ1-1|TRBV7-8
CASSLGQVTEAFF
TGTGCCAGCAGCTTAGGACAGGTCACTGAAGCTTTCTTT
>-|once|TRBJ1-2|TRBV7-9
CASSFSSSGGYTF
TGTGCCAGCAGCTTCAGTTCTTCTGGCGGCTACACCTTC
>-|-|TRBJ2-2|TRBV9
CASSPEVALNTGELFF
TGTGCCAGCAGCCCCGAAGTAGCGCTAAACACCGGGGAGCTGTTTTTT
>-|-|TRBJ2-7|TRBV5-4
CASSSPGAGAYEQYF
TGTGCCAGCAGCTCCCCCGGGGCAGGGGCCTACGAGCAGTACTTC
>TRBD1|-|TRBJ2-5|TRBV19
CAGRKDRGLETQYF
TGTGCCGGGCGCAAGGACAGGGGGCTAGAGACCCAGTACTTC
>-|-|TRBJ1-1|TRBV5-1
CASSLASGGTEAFF
TGCGCCAGCAGCTTAGCCAGCGGAGGTACTGAAGCTTTCTTT
>TRBD1|-|TRBJ2-7|TRBV19
CASNDRGGEQYF
TGTGCCAGTAACGACAGGGGAGGCGAGCAGTACTTC
>-|-|TRBJ1-5|TRBV19
CASSPGRRGNNQPQHF
TGTGCCAGTAGTCCCGGGAGGAGGGGTAACAATCAGCCCCAGCATTTT
>TRBD1|once|TRBJ2-1|TRBV6-5
CASSCLGQGTYNEQFF
TGTGCCAGCAGTTGCCTCGGACAGGGGACGTACAATGAGCAGTTCTTC
>-|-|TRBJ2-3|TRBV12-2
CASRYIQGQGLTDTQYF
TGTGCAAGTCGCTATATACAGGGACAGGGACTTACAGATACGCAGTATTTT
>TRBD1|once|TRBJ1-1|TRBV6-1
CASSEALIQGIAAFF
TGTGCCAGCAGTGAAGCGCTTATACAGGGGATAGCAGCTTTCTTT
>-|-|TRBJ1-2|TRBV27
CASSLSPDTGYGYTF
TGTGCCAGCAGTTTATCGCCAGACACGGGGTATGGCTACACCTTC
>TRBD2|-|TRBJ2-1|TRBV5-1
CASTKREYNEQFF
TGCGCCAGCACCAAGCGGGAGTACAATGAGCAGTTCTTC
>TRBD2|-|TRBJ2-1|TRBV9
CASSAVGGSSYNEQFF
TGTGCCAGCAGCGCCGTGGGCGGGAGCTCCTACAATGAGCAGTTCTTC
>TRBD1|-|TRBJ2-1|TRBV6-4
CASSAGQYNEQFF
TGTGCCAGCAGTGCGGGACAGTACAATGAGCAGTTCTTC
>TRBD1|-|TRBJ1-2|TRBV3-1/TRBV3-2
CASSRGTGGYTF
TGTGCCAGCAGCCGCGGGACAGGTGGCTACACCTTC
>-|-|TRBJ2-7|TRBV4-3
CASSQGTASYEQYF
TGCGCCAGCAGCCAAGGGACAGCCTCCTACGAGCAGTACTTC
>-|-|TRBJ1-4|TRBV5-6
CASSLKGGRDEKLFF
TGTGCCAGCAGCTTAAAAGGGGGACGGGATGAAAAACTGTTTTTT